This T cell receptor beta chain was observed in a study of blood T cell repertoires in COVID-19. V dropped 5 bases and J dropped 6; count of bases not matched to a gene: 9. Germline V gene sequence: CDR1 SNHLY, CDR2 FYNNEI. This CDR3 spans 15 amino acids. The table came from immunoSEQ multiplex PCR; TCRdb's copy has only in-frame clones and leaves some out. The sample holds fewer than 250,000 clones, around 76% seen once. The TCR comes from a woman aged 50 to 60 with acute COVID-19. The J gene is TRBJ2-1, the V gene TRBV2; 8 bases align to TRBD1. The sequencing sample was made of PBMCs or T cells enriched from blood (not recorded which). The CDR3: CASSYSQGAINEQFF. The CDR3 bases are TGTGCCAGCAGTTACTCCCAGGGGGCGATCAATGAGCAGTTCTTC.